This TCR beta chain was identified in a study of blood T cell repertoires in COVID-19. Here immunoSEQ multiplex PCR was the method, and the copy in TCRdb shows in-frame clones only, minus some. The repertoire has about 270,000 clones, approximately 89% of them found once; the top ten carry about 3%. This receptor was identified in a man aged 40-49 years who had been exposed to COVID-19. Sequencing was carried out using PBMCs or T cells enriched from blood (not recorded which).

For the CDR3, the DNA is TGCAGCGTTTATTACAGGGTTATGAACACTGAAGCTTTCTTT. Its translation is CSVYYRVMNTEAFF. The chain uses TRBV29-1 and TRBJ1-1; the D gene is possibly TRBD1 (6 bases). V gave up 5 bases and J gave up 0 bases, with 13 bases separating them. In germline, CDR1 is SQVTM, CDR2 ANQGSEA. This CDR3 is built from 14 residues.